Listed here is a single T cell receptor beta chain. The target antigen is unknown. The data belong to a study of cytomegalovirus exposure and HLA in healthy donors. Germline V gene lookup returns CDR1 SQVTM and CDR2 ANQGSEA. Trimming took 4 bases from V and 10 from J, leaving 30 bases between them. This CDR3 region has 17 residues. The PCR employed 60 Vbeta primers together with 13 Jbeta primers. Data came from immunoSEQ multiplex PCR; TCRdb stores just in-frame clones and leaves some out. The table lists roughly 170,000 clones, approximately 82% of them singletons. Study-level points and caveats: The authors later linked a missense DCLRE1C variant to TCR beta V- and J-gene trimming.

The chain combines TRBV29-1 with TRBJ2-3, with TRBD2 as a possible D gene (7 bases). The receptor comes from a male donor in good health and CMV-seronegative. Sequencing input: PBMCs. The CDR3 bases are TGCAGCGTTGCTCGTGGGGGAGGGCCTCCAGGGGCTTTTCCGCAGTATTTT. The encoded protein is CSVARGGGPPGAFPQYF.